This entry describes one TCR beta chain. This specimen belongs to a study of blood T cell repertoires in COVID-19. Across the whole study: Donors in the United States, Italy and Spain gave samples during acute or convalescent COVID-19. Sources were T cells, B-cell-depleted T cells, or PBMCs; the material itself was cDNA or gDNA.

V trimming: 5 bases; J trimming: 6 bases; junction bases outside the gene matches: 11. CDR3 length equals 16 residues. Per the germline V gene, CDR1 is MNHEY and CDR2 is SMNVEV (reference sequence). Original handling: Reference gene primer amplification in the assay estimated nucleated cell counts. The assay was immunoSEQ multiplex PCR, and TCRdb's table has in-frame clones only and misses some. Clonal size and the V and J genes are those of that table, whereas D and trimming came from the DNA. The profile shows 20,000 to 25,000 clones, 70% to 90% of them singletons. This chain connects TRBV27 to TRBJ2-7, with 12 bases identical to TRBD1. The sequenced material came from peripheral blood. This receptor was taken from a human donor in a cohort sampled during active COVID-19. The donor label of this sample is uncertain. CDR3 protein: CASSPTPGTGGGEQYF. CDR3 in DNA: TGTGCCAGCAGTCCTACCCCCGGGACAGGGGGCGGCGAGCAGTACTTC.